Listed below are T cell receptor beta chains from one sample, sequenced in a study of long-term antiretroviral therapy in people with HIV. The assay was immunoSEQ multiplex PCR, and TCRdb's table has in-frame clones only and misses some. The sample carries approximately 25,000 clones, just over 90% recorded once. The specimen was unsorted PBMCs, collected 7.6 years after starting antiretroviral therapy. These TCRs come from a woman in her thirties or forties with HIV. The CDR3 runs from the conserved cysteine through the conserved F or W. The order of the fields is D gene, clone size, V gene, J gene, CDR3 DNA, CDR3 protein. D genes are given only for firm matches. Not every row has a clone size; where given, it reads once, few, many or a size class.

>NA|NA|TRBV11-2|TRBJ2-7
TGTGCCAGCAGCTTAGCACAGGGTGTTTCTTACGAGCAGTACTTC
CASSLAQGVSYEQYF
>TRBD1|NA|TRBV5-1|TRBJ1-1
TGCGCCAGCAGCTTGTCCCGGGACAGGAGCACCGAAGCTTTCTTT
CASSLSRDRSTEAFF
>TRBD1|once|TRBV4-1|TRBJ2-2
TGCGCCAGCAGCCAAGCACCGGGACAGGGTAAATTGTTTTTT
CASSQAPGQGKLFF
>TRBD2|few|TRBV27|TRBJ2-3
TGTGCCAGCAGTACGTTTAGCGGGAGCACAGATACGCAGTATTTT
CASSTFSGSTDTQYF
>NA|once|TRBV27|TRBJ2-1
TGTGCCAGCAGTTTAAACGGCTACAATGAGCAGTTCTTC
CASSLNGYNEQFF
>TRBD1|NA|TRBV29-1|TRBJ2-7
TGCAGCGCCCAGGGGGAGAGATACGAGCAGTACTTC
CSAQGERYEQYF
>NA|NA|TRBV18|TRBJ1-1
TGTGCCAGCTCACCACCCCGGGCGGACACTGAAGCTTTCTTT
CASSPPRADTEAFF
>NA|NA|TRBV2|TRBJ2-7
TGTGCCAGCAGTGTCATAGGGAAGTACGAGCAGTACTTC
CASSVIGKYEQYF
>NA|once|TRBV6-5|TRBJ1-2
TGTGCCAGCAGTTCCCGCTATGGCTACACCTTC
CASSSRYGYTF
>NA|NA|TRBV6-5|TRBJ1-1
TGTGCCAGCAGTTACCACAGGGAGACTGAAGCTTTCTTT
CASSYHRETEAFF
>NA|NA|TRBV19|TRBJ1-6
TGTGCCAGTAGTAACGTCCGAGGTTCACCCCTCCACTTT
CASSNVRGSPLHF
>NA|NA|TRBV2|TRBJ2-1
TGTGCCAGCTCCAGGACTACACTCGACAATGAGCAGTTCTTC
CASSRTTLDNEQFF
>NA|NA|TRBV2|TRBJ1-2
TGTGCCAGCAGTGAATACTTACAATTGGAGAACTATGGCTACACCTTC
CASSEYLQLENYGYTF
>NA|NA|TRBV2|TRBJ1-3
TGTGCCAGCAGTTCATCCCCCTCCTCCAAGGGAAACACCATATATTTT
CASSSSPSSKGNTIYF
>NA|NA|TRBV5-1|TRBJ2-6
TGCGCCAGCAGCTCTCCCCCCGGTGCTACACGGCTGCGGGGCTCTGGGGCCAACGTCCTGACTTTC
CASSSPPGATRLRGSGANVLTF
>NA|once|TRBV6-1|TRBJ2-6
TGTGCCAGCAGTGAAGTGTACGGGGCCAACGTCCTGACTTTC
CASSEVYGANVLTF
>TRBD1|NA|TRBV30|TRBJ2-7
TGTGCCTGGATCTCTACTCTGGGACAGGGGGTCCCCTACGAGCAGTACTTC
CAWISTLGQGVPYEQYF
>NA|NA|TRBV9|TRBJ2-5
TGTGCCAGCAGCGTGGGGACTGAGACGGAGACCCAGTACTTC
CASSVGTETETQYF
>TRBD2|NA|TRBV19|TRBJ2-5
TGTGCCAGTAGTATAACTAGCGGGGGGGAGACCCAGTACTTC
CASSITSGGETQYF
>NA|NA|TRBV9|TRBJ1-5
TGTGCCAGCAGCGACCGGGACCGAGATCAGCCCCAGCATTTT
CASSDRDRDQPQHF
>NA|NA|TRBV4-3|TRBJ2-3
TGCGCCAGCAGCCAAGATCGGCCAGGGAGTACAACAGATACGCAGTATTTT
CASSQDRPGSTTDTQYF
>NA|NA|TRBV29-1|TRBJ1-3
TGCAGCGTTGTGGACGCCAGCTCTGGAAACACCATATATTTT
CSVVDASSGNTIYF
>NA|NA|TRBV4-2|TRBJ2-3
TGTGCCAGCAGCCCTCTAGGTCCGGCAGATACGCAGTATTTT
CASSPLGPADTQYF
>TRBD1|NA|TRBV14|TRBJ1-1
TGTGCCAGCAGCCGAAGATTGCCGGGACAGGGGCCTGATTGGGTGGCTTTCTTT
CASSRRLPGQGPDWVAFF
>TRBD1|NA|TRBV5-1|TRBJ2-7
TGCGCCAGCAGCGAGGCGGGACAGGGGATCCACGAGCAGTACTTC
CASSEAGQGIHEQYF
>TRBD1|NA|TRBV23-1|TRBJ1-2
TGCGCCAGCAGTCAACGGGACAGGGAAATCTATGGCTACACCTTC
CASSQRDREIYGYTF
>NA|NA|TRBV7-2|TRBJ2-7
TGTGCCAGCAGCTCCGGGGGAACCTACGAGCAGTACTTC
CASSSGGTYEQYF
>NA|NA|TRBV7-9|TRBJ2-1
TGTGCCAGCAACGCAATTAAGGGGGGGTTGGATTACAATGAGCAGTTCTTC
CASNAIKGGLDYNEQFF
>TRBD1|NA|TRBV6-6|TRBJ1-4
TGTGCCAGCAGCACAGGGGGTGGGGGCGGTGAAAAACTGTTTTTT
CASSTGGGGGEKLFF
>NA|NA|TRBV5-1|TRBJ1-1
TGCGCCAGCAGCTTGCTAAACCTGCATGGCGGCTCCGAAGCTTTCTTT
CASSLLNLHGGSEAFF
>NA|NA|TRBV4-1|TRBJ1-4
TGCGCCAGCAGCCAAGGCTTCTCGGTGGGAGGAGGTGAAAAACTGTTTTTT
CASSQGFSVGGGEKLFF
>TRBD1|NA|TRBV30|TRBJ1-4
TGTGCCTGGAGTCCAGCCGGGACAGGGGGTGAAAAACTGTTTTTT
CAWSPAGTGGEKLFF
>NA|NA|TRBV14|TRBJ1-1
TGTGCCAGCAGCCAATATCTCAATCGGCGGACTGAAGCTTTCTTT
CASSQYLNRRTEAFF
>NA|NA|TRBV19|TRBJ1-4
TGTGCCAGTCTACGGACGGCCTCTGCACCGGTGGAAAAACTGTTTTTT
CASLRTASAPVEKLFF
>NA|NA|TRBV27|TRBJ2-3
TGTGCCACCGCTACTACAGATACGCAGTATTTT
CATATTDTQYF
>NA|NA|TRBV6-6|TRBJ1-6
TGTGCCAGCAGGCAGAATTCACCCCTCCACTTT
CASRQNSPLHF
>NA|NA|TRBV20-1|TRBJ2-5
TGCAGTGCTCCCCCCGTCGAGACCCAGTACTTC
CSAPPVETQYF
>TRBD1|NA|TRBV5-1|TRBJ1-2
TGCGCCAGCAGCTTACAGGGACAGGGGGTCTCCAGTGGCTACACCTTC
CASSLQGQGVSSGYTF
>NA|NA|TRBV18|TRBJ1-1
TGTGCCAGCTCACCACCGAGGGCTATGAACACTGAAGCTTTCTTT
CASSPPRAMNTEAFF
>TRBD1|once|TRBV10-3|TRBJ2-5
TGTGCCATCAGCAGGGGGTCCGAGACCCAGTACTTC
CAISRGSETQYF
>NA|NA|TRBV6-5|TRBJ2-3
TGTGCCAGCAGCCCATCGTCAGGGAACACAGATACGCAGTATTTT
CASSPSSGNTDTQYF
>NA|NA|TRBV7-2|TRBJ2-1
TGTGCCAGCAGCTTAGGAGCAGCCTACAATGAGCAGTTCTTC
CASSLGAAYNEQFF
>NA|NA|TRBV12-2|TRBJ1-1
TGTGCAAGTCGCGGACCAGGGGAGAGAGCTGAAGCTTTCTTT
CASRGPGERAEAFF
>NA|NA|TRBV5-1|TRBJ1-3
TGCGCCAGCCACCCGACGCCCTCTGGAAACACCATATATTTT
CASHPTPSGNTIYF
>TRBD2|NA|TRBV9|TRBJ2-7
TGTGCCAGCAGCGTAGAGTCTAGCGGGGGGAACTACGAGCAGTACTTC
CASSVESSGGNYEQYF
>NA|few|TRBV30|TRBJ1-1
TGTGCCTGGAGTGTACAGTCCTACACTGAAGCTTTCTTT
CAWSVQSYTEAFF
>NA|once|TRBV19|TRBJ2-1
TGTGCCAGTAGCATCACAGGGAACACCTACAATGAGCAGTTCTTC
CASSITGNTYNEQFF
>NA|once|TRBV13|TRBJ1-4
TGTGCCAGCTCCGTCAGGGAAAAGAGTGAAAAACTGTTTTTT
CASSVREKSEKLFF
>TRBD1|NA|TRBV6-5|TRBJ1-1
TGTGCCAGCAGTCCCGACAGGGGGAGCACTGAAGCTTTCTTT
CASSPDRGSTEAFF
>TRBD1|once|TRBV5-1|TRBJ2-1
TGCGCCAGCAGCCGGGACAGCCCAGGGAATGAGCAGTTCTTC
CASSRDSPGNEQFF